One T cell receptor (beta chain) is described in this entry. Individuals drawn from 20 to 25 US areas were roughly 18 to 95 years old. V lost 3 bases, J lost 1 base, and 6 bases lay in between. Germline CDR1 MRHNA, CDR2 SNTAGT. The CDR3 consists of 13 residues. Original methodology: The assay estimated nucleated cells by amplifying reference gene primers. Sequencing used immunoSEQ multiplex PCR; TCRdb keeps in-frame clones, though not all of them. D and trimming come from the DNA, and the V and J calls and clone size come from that table. The table includes tens of thousands of clones, roughly 80% detected once. The data stem from a study of blood T cell repertoires in COVID-19. Overall study context: Italy, Spain and the United States were the sources of the convalescent and acute COVID-19 samples. Sources were T cells, B-cell-depleted T cells, or PBMCs; the material itself was cDNA or gDNA.

The specimen was PBMCs or T cells enriched from blood (not recorded which). The rearrangement links TRBV6-4 to TRBJ1-1; D is unresolved. The sequence derives from a woman in her thirties or forties with acute COVID-19. CDR3 region: CASSEQRNTEAFF. CDR3 in DNA: TGTGCCAGCAGTGAACAACGGAACACTGAAGCTTTCTTT.